The 24 T cell receptor beta chains below come from one sample, sequenced in a study of T cells in Graves' hyperthyroidism and ophthalmopathy (dated by TCRdb to between 2018 and 2021). The library was obtained by multiplex PCR. The instrument given in TCRdb is Illumina HiSeq 2000. The TCR beta CDR3 regions were amplified from RNA transcripts. A first-round RT-PCR of the TCR CDR3 used the HTBI primer set with the Qiagen OneStep RT-PCR kit. TCRdb trimmed the raw reads at Q25, called clones with MiXCR and kept productive beta chains. Rows with a matching CDR3 protein are joined into one entry that keeps the most common DNA and genes. A total of around 400,000 distinct CDR3 sequences appear in this sample, about 13% of them only once. About 9.1% of the sample lies in the top ten. Material: blood. The receptors were sampled from a woman between 18 and 29 years old with Graves' hyperthyroidism.

The chain recombines TRBV6-1 with TRBJ2-3; 13 positions match TRBD2. V lost 6 bases to trimming and J lost 5 bases; unmatched junction nucleotides: 11. Germline V lookup: CDR1 MNHNS, CDR2 SASEGT. CDR3 length equals 17 residues. The CDR3 reads CASSPQLAGGAGDTQYF. DNA of the CDR3: TGTGCCAGCAGCCCTCAACTAGCGGGGGGGGCGGGAGATACGCAGTATTTT.

This clonotype has a count of ten or more. V usage is TRBV10-3 and J usage is TRBJ2-1; 14 nucleotides agree with TRBD2. Germline trimming cut 3 bases from V and 6 bases from J; bases unmatched to any gene: 7. CDR3 length: 17 residues. The germline V gene has CDR1 ENHRY and CDR2 SYGVKD. The CDR3 coding sequence is TGTGCCATCAGTGATCCGGGGACTAGCGGGAGTTTCAATGAGCAGTTCTTC. Translated: CAISDPGTSGSFNEQFF.

This clonotype was counted ten times or more. The V call is TRBV12-3 or TRBV12-4, the J call TRBJ2-4, with a possible D match to TRBD1 (6 bases). Trimming removed 5 bases at V and 10 bases at J, with 21 bases between. CDR3 length: 15 amino acids. The chain's CDR3 is CASSHGDIGLGIQYF. CDR3 DNA sequence: TGTGCCAGCAGTCATGGGGACATAGGGCTAGGGATTCAGTACTTC.

This clonotype was recorded a few times. The genes are TRBV7-9 and TRBJ1-1; D is unclear. The V gene's germline CDR1 is SEHNR and CDR2 FQNEAQ (reference sequence). CDR3 size: 16 residues. The ends were cut back, 7 bases at V and 4 bases at J, with 22 bases in the middle. The CDR3 loop is CASTPRQVGVLTEAFF. In nucleotides, the CDR3 is TGTGCCAGCACCCCGAGGCAGGTTGGCGTACTCACTGAAGCTTTCTTT.

This clonotype came up many times. The rearrangement joins TRBV29-1 to TRBJ1-1, with a possible D match to TRBD1 (5 bases). Per germline, CDR1 SQVTM and CDR2 ANQGSEA. The CDR3 is 13 residues long. Trimming cost V 6 bases and J 1 base, with 12 bases left between them. The CDR3 protein is CSVVDSQNTEAFF. As DNA, the CDR3 is TGCAGCGTAGTTGACAGCCAGAACACTGAAGCTTTCTTT.

This clonotype has more than one count but fewer than ten. V is TRBV20-1 and J is TRBJ1-1; 12 positions match TRBD1. V lost 6 bases, J lost 6 bases, and 5 bases stayed unmatched. There are 13 residues in the CDR3. Germline V gives CDR1 DFQATT, CDR2 SNEGSKA (reference sequence). The CDR3 here is CSARDRGLPEAFF. CDR3 bases: TGCAGTGCCAGGGACAGGGGGCTCCCTGAAGCTTTCTTT.

There are many counts of this clonotype. The V and J genes are TRBV5-5 and TRBJ2-5; no clear D. Germline values: CDR1 SGHKS, CDR2 YYEKEE (reference sequence). The CDR3 loop spans 12 amino acids. With 2 bases removed from V and 4 bases from J, the gap between germline ends came to 6 bases. CDR3 bases: TGTGCCAGCAGCTTCGTGGGAGAGACCCAGTACTTC. Protein product: CASSFVGETQYF. Combining the CDR3 with reference TRBV5-5 and TRBJ2-5 gives the whole variable domain DAGVTQSPTHLIKTRGQQVTLRCSPISGHKSVSWYQQVLGQGPQFIFQYYEKEERGRGNFPDRFSARQFPNYSSELNVNALLLGDSALYLCASSFVGETQYFGPGTRLLVL.

The CDR3 is CATGLAGAAGTYNEQFF. The CDR3 DNA reads TGTGCCACGGGACTAGCGGGAGCGGCCGGGACCTACAATGAGCAGTTCTTC. The V gene is TRBV19, the J gene TRBJ2-1, with 14 bases identical to TRBD2. The CDR3 totals 17 residues. V shed 10 bases and J 2 bases; nucleotides not matched to a gene: 10. Germline V lookup: CDR1 LNHDA, CDR2 SQIVND (reference sequence).

This clonotype was observed many times. V and J are TRBV10-3 and TRBJ2-7; D call uncertain. The V and J ends lost 2 bases and 4 bases respectively, with 6 bases between them. CDR3 size: 12 residues. CDR1 is ENHRY and CDR2 is SYGVKD in the germline V gene. The CDR3 here is CAISEPPYEQYF. The CDR3 bases are TGTGCCATCAGTGAGCCCCCGTACGAGCAGTACTTC.

This clonotype was counted at least ten times. V usage is TRBV28 and J usage is TRBJ2-3; D possibly matches TRBD1 or TRBD2 (6 bases each). Trimming stripped 6 bases from V and 1 base from J, with 23 bases between. In germline, CDR1 is MDHEN, CDR2 SYDVKM. The CDR3 consists of 18 residues. The CDR3 here is CASRLMGEGGLGTDTQYF. The CDR3 DNA reads as TGTGCCAGCAGACTCATGGGGGAAGGGGGGCTGGGCACAGATACGCAGTATTTT.

In this sample, this clonotype turned up many times. The CDR3 nucleotides read TGTGCCAGCAGCCATCCCGCGGTGGGGACTAGCGGGAGTGGGGAGCAGTACTTC. It yields the protein CASSHPAVGTSGSGEQYF. The chain carries TRBV4-2 and TRBJ2-7; 14 bases fit TRBD2. V dropped 3 bases and J dropped 7; count of bases not matched to a gene: 14. This CDR3 region has 18 residues. Germline CDR1 reads LGHNA; CDR2 reads YNFKEQ.

This clonotype was counted at least ten times. CDR3 nucleotide sequence: TGTGCCAGCAGCCCATCGGACAGGGAGAACTATGGCTACACCTTC. This translates into CASSPSDRENYGYTF. The V call is TRBV4-2, the J call TRBJ1-2; TRBD1 agrees at 8 bases. In germline, CDR1 is LGHNA, CDR2 YNFKEQ. V lost 4 bases and J lost 2; bases outside the gene matches: 6. CDR3 length: 15 residues.

This clonotype occurred a few times. V gene TRBV6-1 combines with J gene TRBJ1-6; D gene ambiguous. V lost 4 bases, J lost 9 bases, and 13 bases lay in between. The CDR3 contains 14 residues. Looked up from germline, CDR1 is MNHNS and CDR2 is SASEGT. The CDR3 DNA is TGTGCCAGCAGTGCGCAGTCAGCGTTTTCACCCCTCCACTTT. Its translation: CASSAQSAFSPLHF.

There are a few counts of this clonotype. V and J are TRBV19 and TRBJ1-1; TRBD1 is a possible D gene (6 bases). The CDR3 sequence is 12 residues long. Trimming removed 4 bases from V and 5 bases from J, with 8 bases in between. CDR1 is LNHDA, CDR2 SQIVND, per germline (reference sequence). The CDR3 loop is CASSNRVTEAFF. Written as DNA, the CDR3 is TGTGCCAGTAGTAACAGGGTTACTGAAGCTTTCTTT.

This clonotype was seen repeatedly, ten times or more. This rearrangement joins TRBV29-1 to TRBJ2-7; 9 positions match TRBD1. The germline gives CDR1 SQVTM, CDR2 ANQGSEA. The V and J ends lost 0 bases and 4 bases, in that order; junction bases with no gene match: 16. The CDR3 loop spans 18 amino acids. CDR3 sequence reads: CSVEEPNAGQGNPYEQYF. The CDR3 DNA reads TGCAGCGTTGAAGAGCCAAACGCGGGACAGGGAAACCCTTACGAGCAGTACTTC.

This clonotype came up many times. The DNA for the CDR3 is TGTGCCTTCGGGACTAGCGGGGTTCGGGGGTGGAATGAGCAGTTCTTC. This sequence encodes CAFGTSGVRGWNEQFF. The rearrangement uses TRBV30 and TRBJ2-1; 13 bases fit TRBD2. The germline V gene has CDR1 GTSNPN and CDR2 SVGIG (reference sequence). Losses at the gene ends were 7 bases for V and 7 bases for J; bases not matched to a gene: 13. This CDR3 spans 16 amino acids.

J is TRBJ2-7 and V is TRBV14; D is undetermined. Germline CDR1 and CDR2: SGHDN and FVKESK. Deletions cut 10 bases from V and 1 base from J, with 11 bases between. The CDR3 contains 12 residues. CDR3 residues: CATVLRSYEQYF. As DNA, the CDR3 is TGTGCCACCGTGCTCCGGTCCTACGAGCAGTACTTC. Full variable domain (rest looked up from reference TRBV14 and TRBJ2-7): EAGVTQFPSHSVIEKGQTVTLRCDPISGHDNLYWYRRVMGKEIKFLLHFVKESKQDESGMPNNRFLAERTGGTYSTLKVQPAELEDSGVYFCATVLRSYEQYFGPGTRLTVT.

There are many counts of this clonotype. The chain combines TRBV11-2 with TRBJ1-3, with TRBD1 as a possible D gene (6 bases). Germline V lookup: CDR1 SGHAT, CDR2 FQNNGV. The CDR3 is made up of 16 amino acids. V was pared by 1 base and J by 0 bases, with 10 bases between. This CDR3 reads CASSLVWTDSGNTIYF. The CDR3 nucleotides are TGTGCCAGCAGCTTAGTTTGGACAGACTCTGGAAACACCATATATTTT.

The sample holds many counts of this clonotype. V gene TRBV3-1 combines with J gene TRBJ2-5; TRBD2 agrees at 12 bases. The CDR3 spans 15 residues. Germline values: CDR1 LGHDT, CDR2 YNNKEL (reference sequence). V lost 4 bases and J lost 5; bases outside the gene matches: 5. The CDR3 spells CASSRRTSGTETQYF. The CDR3, as DNA: TGTGCCAGCAGCCGCCGGACTAGCGGGACTGAGACCCAGTACTTC.

The chain employs TRBV7-9 and TRBJ2-1, with D perhaps matching TRBD2 (7 bases). Germline V gene data show CDR1 as SEHNR and CDR2 as FQNEAQ (reference sequence). The CDR3 is 15 residues long. With 0 bases removed from V and 8 bases from J, the gap between germline ends came to 14 bases. The CDR3 sequence: CASSLAGGRVYEQFF. In DNA, the CDR3 is TGTGCCAGCAGCTTAGCGGGGGGGCGGGTTTATGAGCAGTTCTTC.

This clonotype was seen ten or more times. The chain links TRBV20-1 to TRBJ1-2; tentative D call: TRBD1 (6 bases). The germline CDR1 and CDR2 sequences are DFQATT and SNEGSKA (reference sequence). V dropped 3 bases and J dropped 0 bases, with 20 bases sitting between them. CDR3 length: 17 residues. CDR3 DNA sequence: TGCAGTGCTAGGGGGGCCGGGACATTCGTAGCTAACTATGGCTACACCTTC. Translated: CSARGAGTFVANYGYTF.

This clonotype appeared many times. This chain links TRBV3-1 with TRBJ1-3; D call uncertain. Germline CDR1 reads LGHDT; CDR2 reads YNNKEL (reference sequence). The CDR3 has 18 amino acids. V was shortened by 0 bases and J by 2 bases, with 17 bases between the two germline ends. CDR3 DNA sequence: TGTGCCAGCAGCCAAGATCAATGGGCCCTAACGCCTGGAAACACCATATATTTT. Translated: CASSQDQWALTPGNTIYF.

This clonotype was counted only a few times. The chain carries TRBV24-1 and TRBJ2-1; D is uncertain. The V end lost 3 bases, the J end lost 9 bases, and 11 bases lay between the germline ends. CDR1 and CDR2 from the germline V gene are KGHDR and SFDVKD. The CDR3 is made up of 13 amino acids. The CDR3 loop reads CATSDPNLGEQFF. CDR3 coding DNA: TGTGCCACCAGTGATCCGAACCTGGGTGAGCAGTTCTTC.

This clonotype has only one observation. A read error is possible here, since a much larger clone lies one base away. CDR3 sequence: CASSGLPGQGVGYAF. In DNA, the CDR3 is TGTGCCAGCAGCGGACTGCCGGGACAGGGGGTTGGCTACGCCTTC. J is TRBJ1-2 and V is TRBV9; TRBD1 agrees at 11 bases. CDR1 and CDR2 (germline): SGDLS, YYNGEE. CDR3 length equals 15 residues.